The rows below give T cell receptor beta chains drawn from one sample of a study of breast tumors, draining lymph nodes, adjacent tissues. TCRdb reprocessed the multiplex PCR reads via MiXCR and lists one record per CDR3 protein. The repertoire holds more than 15,000 distinct CDR3 sequences, approximately 57% seen once, with approximately 21% in the top ten. The material sequenced was tumor-adjacent breast tissue. These receptors were obtained from a female donor with breast cancer. Some clones in this sample may be carry-over from other donors' samples. Each CDR3 is given with its conserved first and last residue. D genes are given only for firm matches. Size is stated for part of the rows, as once, few or many counts, or as a class when the clone is expanded.

TRBJ2-7,.,.,TRBV29-1,CSVEGRHGLPYEQYF,TGCAGCGTTGAAGGGCGGCATGGCCTACCCTACGAGCAGTACTTC
TRBJ2-7,medium-sized,TRBD2,TRBV19,CASSMGRESSYEQYF,TGTGCCAGTAGTATGGGGCGGGAGAGCTCCTACGAGCAGTACTTC
TRBJ2-5,.,TRBD2,TRBV7-2,CASSATSGVQETQYF,TGTGCCAGCAGCGCCACTAGCGGGGTCCAAGAGACCCAGTACTTC
TRBJ2-5,many,TRBD1,TRBV5-8,CASSPGQAQETQYF,TGTGCCAGCAGCCCGGGACAGGCGCAAGAGACCCAGTACTTC
TRBJ2-7,.,.,TRBV2,CASRYTEASYEQYF,TGTGCCAGCAGATATACGGAAGCCTCCTACGAGCAGTACTTC
TRBJ2-3,.,.,TRBV9,CASSVDGQLGTDTQYF,TGTGCCAGCAGCGTTGACGGGCAGCTAGGCACAGATACGCAGTATTTT
TRBJ2-7,many,.,TRBV2,CASSPGQGFGMIAEQHF,TGTGCCAGCAGTCCGGGGCAGGGTTTTGGGATGATCGCCGAGCAGCACTTC
TRBJ2-7,.,TRBD1,TRBV4-1,CASSQPGQGAKEQYF,TGCGCCAGCAGCCAACCGGGACAGGGGGCGAAGGAGCAGTACTTC
TRBJ1-4,many,.,TRBV3-1,CASSQSGQGGEKLFF,TGTGCCAGCAGCCAATCTGGACAAGGCGGGGAAAAACTGTTTTTT
TRBJ1-1,.,.,TRBV18,CASSPRGPVPMNTEAFF,TGTGCCAGCTCACCCCGGGGTCCAGTCCCGATGAACACTGAAGCTTTCTTT
TRBJ1-6,.,.,TRBV7-9,CASQGAGFYNSPLHF,TGTGCCAGTCAGGGCGCGGGGTTCTATAATTCACCCCTCCACTTT
TRBJ1-5,.,.,TRBV6-2/TRBV6-3,CASSQGGMDSNQPQHF,TGTGCCAGCAGCCAGGGAGGGATGGATAGCAATCAGCCCCAGCATTTT
TRBJ2-3,.,.,TRBV20-1,CSASFRGVDLTDTQYF,TGCAGTGCTAGCTTCAGGGGAGTTGATCTCACAGATACGCAGTATTTT
TRBJ2-3,.,TRBD1,TRBV5-8,CASSLTTGGSHTQYF,TGTGCCAGCAGCTTGACGACAGGGGGAAGTCATACGCAGTATTTT
TRBJ1-3,.,.,TRBV7-9,CASTPGGNTIYF,TGTGCCAGCACCCCTGGGGGAAACACCATATATTTT
TRBJ1-5,.,.,TRBV7-9,CASSLRLAGGDQPQHF,TGTGCCAGCAGCCTAAGACTAGCGGGGGGAGACCAGCCCCAGCATTTT
TRBJ2-7,.,.,TRBV6-1,CASSGGWGSFIYEQYF,TGTGCCAGCAGTGGGGGGTGGGGAAGTTTCATCTACGAGCAGTACTTC
TRBJ2-3,medium-sized,TRBD1,TRBV4-2,CASSPRGSTDTQYF,TGTGCCAGCAGCCCCAGGGGGAGCACAGATACGCAGTATTTT
TRBJ1-6,.,.,TRBV7-6,CASSSPGESPLHF,TGTGCCAGCAGCTCCCCAGGGGAATCACCCCTCCACTTT
TRBJ1-2,.,.,TRBV2,CASRRTAEGYGYTF,TGTGCCAGCAGAAGGACCGCGGAAGGGTATGGCTACACCTTC